Listed here are 14 T cell receptor beta chains from one sample, sequenced in a study of T cell responses to AZD1222 COVID-19 vaccine. The protocol was immunoSEQ multiplex PCR, while the TCRdb copy is restricted to in-frame clones and leaves out a portion. The table has approximately 110,000 clones, around 83% seen once. Sequences were derived from peripheral blood, sampled 28 days after the second AZD1222 dose. The receptor source for this set is an adult who received the AZD1222 COVID-19 vaccine.

The chain combines TRBV7-2 with TRBJ2-2; maybe TRBD2 (6 bases). The CDR3 is 16 amino acids. The V end was cut by 5 bases, the J end by 5 bases, with 18 bases between. The germline gives CDR1 SGHTA, CDR2 FQGNSA. The CDR3 DNA sequence: TGTGCCAGCAGCCTCGGGCGGCGGGGAAGAACCGGGGAGCTGTTTTTT. Encoded protein: CASSLGRRGRTGELFF. Using reference TRBV7-2 and TRBJ2-2 for the parts outside the CDR3, the full variable domain is GAGVSQSPSNKVTEKGKDVELRCDPISGHTALYWYRQSLGQGLEFLIYFQGNSAPDKSGLPSDRFSAERTGGSVSTLTIQRTQQEDSAVYLCASSLGRRGRTGELFFGEGSRLTVL.

The chain combines TRBV7-9 with TRBJ1-3; no clear D gene. The CDR3 sequence is 14 residues long. Trimming took 5 bases from V and 0 from J, leaving 8 bases between them. Germline V lookup: CDR1 SEHNR, CDR2 FQNEAQ (reference sequence). The CDR3 sequence: CASSLGASGNTIYF. Written as DNA, the CDR3 is TGTGCCAGCAGCCTGGGCGCCTCTGGAAACACCATATATTTT.

CDR3 coding DNA: TGTGCCAGCAGCTTAGCGCGAGACGGGGGCTACAATGAGCAGTTCTTC. It is translated as CASSLARDGGYNEQFF. The V gene is TRBV11-1, the J gene TRBJ2-1, with D tentatively TRBD2 (6 bases). The length of the CDR3 is 16 residues. Germline CDR1 reads SGHAT; CDR2 reads FQDESV (reference sequence). Between the trimmed V and J ends, which lost 0 bases and 3 bases, there was a span of 12 bases.

The CDR3 coding sequence is TGTGCCAGCAGCCAAGATTTGAGAGATACGCAGTATTTT. This translates into CASSQDLRDTQYF. The chain employs TRBV14 and TRBJ2-3, with no clear D. CDR1 is SGHDN and CDR2 is FVKESK in the germline V gene. The CDR3 has 13 amino acids. Trimming left V 0 bases short and J 5 bases short, with 6 bases between.

The genes are TRBV2 and TRBJ2-5, with 8 positions matching TRBD1. Germline V gene data show CDR1 as SNHLY and CDR2 as FYNNEI. The CDR3 covers 14 residues. V shed 5 bases and J 1 base; nucleotides not matched to a gene: 3. The CDR3 loop reads CASSKTGAQETQYF. CDR3 sequence (DNA): TGTGCCAGCAGTAAGACAGGGGCCCAAGAGACCCAGTACTTC.

A remark on this clone: One junction end disagrees with the germline gene, perhaps due to a read error. This sequence joins TRBV13 and TRBJ1-1; D gene uncertain. The CDR3 has 11 residues. In germline, CDR1 is PRHDT, CDR2 FYEKMQ (reference sequence). CDR3 in amino acids: CASSLSNTWYF. The DNA for the CDR3 is TGTGCCAGCAGCCTTTCGAATACTTGGTATTTT.

The chain uses TRBV13 and TRBJ2-1; a possible D gene is TRBD2 (6 bases). With 5 bases removed from V and 5 bases from J, the gap between germline ends came to 13 bases. This CDR3 comprises 14 residues. Germline V gives CDR1 PRHDT, CDR2 FYEKMQ (reference sequence). The CDR3 DNA reads as TGTGCCAGCAGCCTGGAGGGAGTCGACAATGAGCAGTTCTTC. This translates into CASSLEGVDNEQFF.

For the CDR3, the DNA is TGTGCCAGCAGCTTCCGGGGTTCGTACAATGAGCAGTTCTTC. This gives the protein CASSFRGSYNEQFF. The chain is built from TRBV11-2 and TRBJ2-1; D is perhaps TRBD2 (5 bases). The CDR3 contains 14 residues. Germline lookup yields CDR1 SGHAT and CDR2 FQNNGV. Trimming left V 3 bases short and J 4 bases short, with 10 bases between.

V gene TRBV3-1 (or the pseudogene TRBV3-2) combines with J gene TRBJ2-1; 8 bases align to TRBD1. This CDR3 has 14 amino acids. V lost 7 bases to trimming and J lost 8 bases; unmatched junction nucleotides: 10. In germline, CDR1 is LGHDT, CDR2 YNNKEL (reference sequence). The CDR3 sequence: CASNGQGRVDEQFF. DNA for the CDR3: TGTGCCAGCAACGGACAGGGTCGAGTGGATGAGCAGTTCTTC.

This chain joins TRBV30 and TRBJ1-2; maybe TRBD1 (5 bases). V gave up 4 bases and J gave up 8 bases, with 14 bases separating them. The CDR3 has 12 amino acids. Per the germline V gene, CDR1 is GTSNPN and CDR2 is SVGIG (reference sequence). The DNA of the CDR3 is TGTGCCTGGACCAGGGAGAGGGACGGCTACACCTTC. Translation gives CAWTRERDGYTF.

The chain is built from TRBV10-3 and TRBJ1-2, with D perhaps matching TRBD1 (5 bases). CDR1 ENHRY and CDR2 SYGVKD come from the germline V gene. The CDR3 length is 15 residues. Between the trimmed V and J ends, which lost 4 bases and 0 bases, there was a span of 12 bases. CDR3 sequence (DNA): TGTGCCATCAGTGGGGATACGACAGCTAACTATGGCTACACCTTC. Translation gives CAISGDTTANYGYTF.

J is TRBJ2-3 and V is TRBV5-1, with 7 bases identical to TRBD1. Germline CDR1 reads SGHRS; CDR2 reads YFSETQ. CDR3 length equals 13 residues. With V trimmed by 5 bases and J by 5 bases, 5 bases remained unmatched. DNA for the CDR3: TGCGCCAGCAGGCTAGGGGGCGGAGATACGCAGTATTTT. This encodes CASRLGGGDTQYF. The complete variable domain, with remaining parts taken from reference TRBV5-1 and TRBJ2-3, reads KAGVTQTPRYLIKTRGQQVTLSCSPISGHRSVSWYQQTPGQGLQFLFEYFSETQRNKGNFPGRFSGRQFSNSRSEMNVSTLELGDSALYLCASRLGGGDTQYFGPGTRLTVL.

CDR3 sequence reads: CASSARFGRGDEETQYF. The CDR3 DNA reads as TGTGCCAGCAGCGCCCGATTCGGGCGGGGGGATGAAGAGACCCAGTACTTC. The chain couples TRBV9 to TRBJ2-5, with TRBD2 matching over 8 bases. CDR3 length: 17 residues. Germline assignment: CDR1 SGDLS and CDR2 YYNGEE. Losses at the gene ends were 3 bases for V and 3 bases for J; bases not matched to a gene: 13.

This chain connects TRBV11-2 to TRBJ1-2; a weak D match, TRBD1 (5 bases). CDR1 SGHAT and CDR2 FQNNGV come from the germline V gene. The CDR3 has 13 residues. The V gene lost 5 bases and the J gene lost 6 bases, with 13 bases spanning the gap. The CDR3 region has the DNA TGTGCCAGCAGCGCCCGGGGGGTGGATGGCTACACCTTC. This translates into CASSARGVDGYTF.